This entry lists 11 T cell receptor beta chains sequenced from one sample in a study of post-analysis software for immune sequencing data. Study-level points and caveats: In patients, TRBV5-6, TRBV5-1 and TRBV20-1 belonged to four or five TRBV segments found more frequently than in controls.

Unique molecular identifiers had been added to the TCR beta cDNA libraries. TCRdb redid the calling of the PCR reads with MiXCR, one entry per CDR3 protein. Of hundreds of thousands of distinct CDR3 sequences in the sample, 25% to 30% are singletons; the top ten hold 0.55% to 0.65%. Antigen specificity for these receptors is unknown. Sequences were obtained from blood. These receptors were collected from a girl under 18 with multiple sclerosis.

The rearrangement links TRBV11-2 to TRBJ2-1; D uncertain. The closer fit of TRBJ2-7 to the DNA end suggests the J call may be wrong. Germline loops: CDR1 SGHAT, CDR2 FQNNGV. This CDR3 contains 14 residues. CDR3 coding DNA: TGTGCCAGCAGCTCGGAAAGGGTATCCAATGAGCAGTACTTC. Protein sequence: CASSSERVSNEQYF.

The rearrangement links TRBV5-1 to TRBJ2-1; D ambiguous. The DNA end lines up better with TRBJ2-7; the J call may be wrong. Germline-derived CDR1 and CDR2 are SGHRS and YFSETQ. The CDR3 totals 14 residues. DNA of the CDR3: TGCGCCAGCAGCCTGACTCTTTCCTACAATGAGCAGTACTTC. Translation gives CASSLTLSYNEQYF.

The gene calls are TRBV6-1 and TRBJ2-7; 10 positions match TRBD2. The CDR3 sequence is 15 residues long. Unmatched junction bases numbered 8, after V lost 7 bases and J lost 2 bases. From germline, CDR1 is MNHNS and CDR2 SASEGT. DNA of the CDR3: TGTGCCAGCATAGAAGCGGGGGGGCGCGCCTACGAGCAGTACTTC. Translated, it gives CASIEAGGRAYEQYF.

This clonotype has just a few counts. This chain uses TRBV7-6 with TRBJ2-7; D could derive from TRBD1 or TRBD2 (5 bases each). CDR3 size: 15 residues. V gave up 2 bases and J gave up 6 bases, with 17 bases separating them. Germline V lookup: CDR1 SGHVS, CDR2 FNYEAQ. In DNA form, the CDR3 reads TGTGCCAGCAGCTTATCTACGGGACCGCAAGCCGAGCAGTACTTC. Its protein product is CASSLSTGPQAEQYF.

This clonotype was seen a handful of times. V is TRBV9 and J is TRBJ1-2, with no clear D. V was shortened by 0 bases and J by 8 bases, with 14 bases between the two germline ends. CDR3 length: 14 amino acids. The V gene's germline CDR1 is SGDLS and CDR2 YYNGEE. DNA of the CDR3: TGTGCCAGCAGCGTAGACGGGAGGTCTATAGGCTACACCTTC. The encoded protein is CASSVDGRSIGYTF.

This clonotype was counted ten times or more. The chain is built from TRBV20-1 and TRBJ1-2, with D hard to call. Germline V gene lookup returns CDR1 DFQATT and CDR2 SNEGSKA (reference sequence). V lost 4 bases to trimming and J lost 8 bases, with 14 bases between them. There are 12 residues in the CDR3. In nucleotides, the CDR3 is TGCAGTGCTAAACGGACGACCTGGGGCTACACCTTC. Its protein is CSAKRTTWGYTF.

In this sample, this clonotype turned up a few times. The chain joins TRBV29-1 to TRBJ1-5; a possible D gene is TRBD1 (5 bases). Trimming cost V 4 bases and J 7 bases, with 11 bases left between them. The CDR3 spans 12 residues. Germline lookup yields CDR1 SQVTM and CDR2 ANQGSEA. The DNA for the CDR3 is TGCAGCGTTGGGGGGTCCGGACAGCCCCAGCATTTT. Amino acid sequence: CSVGGSGQPQHF.

The gene calls are TRBV5-1 and TRBJ1-1; a possible D gene is TRBD1 (6 bases). V dropped 0 bases and J dropped 8 bases, with 8 bases sitting between them. The CDR3 loop spans 12 amino acids. Germline lookup yields CDR1 SGHRS and CDR2 YFSETQ. CDR3 DNA sequence: TGCGCCAGCAGCTTGGGCGACAGGGAAGCTTTCTTT. This translates into CASSLGDREAFF.

This chain uses TRBV10-3 with TRBJ1-2; 7 nucleotides match TRBD1. CDR3 length equals 13 residues. Per germline, CDR1 ENHRY and CDR2 SYGVKD. Losses at the gene ends were 4 bases for V and 3 bases for J; bases not matched to a gene: 2. This CDR3 is CAISADRYYGYTF. The CDR3 bases are TGTGCCATCAGTGCGGACAGGTACTATGGCTACACCTTC.

This clonotype came up many times. The rearrangement uses TRBV15 and TRBJ2-5, with D uncertain. Germline V gene lookup returns CDR1 LNHNV and CDR2 YYDKDF (reference sequence). The CDR3 is 13 amino acids. With 8 bases removed from V and 2 bases from J, the gap between germline ends came to 12 bases. The CDR3 spells CATRRLGQETQYF. The CDR3 DNA reads TGTGCCACCCGCCGGTTGGGTCAAGAGACCCAGTACTTC.

Only a few counts were recorded for this clonotype. A read error may produce the germline difference seen at one junction end. The chain combines TRBV5-1 with TRBJ2-1; unclear D gene. The CDR3 length is 14 residues. Per germline, CDR1 SGHRS and CDR2 YFSETQ. The CDR3 spells CASSFGTAYNEQFF. The CDR3, as DNA: TGTGCCAGCAGCTTCGGAACGGCGTACAATGAGCAGTTCTTC. Full variable domain (remainder filled in from reference TRBV5-1 and TRBJ2-1): KAGVTQTPRYLIKTRGQQVTLSCSPISGHRSVSWYQQTPGQGLQFLFEYFSETQRNKGNFPGRFSGRQFSNSRSEMNVSTLELGDSALYLCASSFGTAYNEQFFGPGTRLTVL.